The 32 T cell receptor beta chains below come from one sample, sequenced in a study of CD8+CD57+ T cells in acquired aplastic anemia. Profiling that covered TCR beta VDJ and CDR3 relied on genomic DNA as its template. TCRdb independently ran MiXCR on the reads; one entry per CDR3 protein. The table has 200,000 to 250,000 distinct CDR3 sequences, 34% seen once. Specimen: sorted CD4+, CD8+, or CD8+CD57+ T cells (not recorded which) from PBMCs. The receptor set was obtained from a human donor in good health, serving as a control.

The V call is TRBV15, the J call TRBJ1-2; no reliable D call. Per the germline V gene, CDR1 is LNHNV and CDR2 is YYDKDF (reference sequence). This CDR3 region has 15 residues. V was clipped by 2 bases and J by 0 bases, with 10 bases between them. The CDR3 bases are TGTGCCACCAGCAGATACCGGACTGCTAACTATGGCTACACCTTC. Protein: CATSRYRTANYGYTF.

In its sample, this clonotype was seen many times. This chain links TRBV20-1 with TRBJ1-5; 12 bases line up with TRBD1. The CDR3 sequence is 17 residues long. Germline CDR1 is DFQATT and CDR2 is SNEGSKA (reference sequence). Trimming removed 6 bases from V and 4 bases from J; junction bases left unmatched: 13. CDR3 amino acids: CSAITGTGGSRNQPQHF. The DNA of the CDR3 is TGCAGTGCGATAACCGGGACAGGGGGCAGTAGGAATCAGCCCCAGCATTTT.

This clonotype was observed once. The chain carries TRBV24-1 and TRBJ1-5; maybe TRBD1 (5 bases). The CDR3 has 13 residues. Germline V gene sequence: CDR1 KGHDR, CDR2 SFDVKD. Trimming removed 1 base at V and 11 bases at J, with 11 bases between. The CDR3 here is CATSDFTGSTQHF. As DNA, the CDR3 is TGTGCCACCAGTGATTTTACAGGCTCGACCCAGCATTTT.

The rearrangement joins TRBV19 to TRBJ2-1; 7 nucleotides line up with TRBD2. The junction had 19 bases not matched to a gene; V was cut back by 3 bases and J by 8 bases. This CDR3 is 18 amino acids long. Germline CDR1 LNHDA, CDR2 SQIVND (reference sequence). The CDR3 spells CASSIPGLMVGLGYEQFF. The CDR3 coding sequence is TGTGCCAGTAGTATCCCGGGACTAATGGTCGGACTAGGGTATGAGCAGTTCTTC.

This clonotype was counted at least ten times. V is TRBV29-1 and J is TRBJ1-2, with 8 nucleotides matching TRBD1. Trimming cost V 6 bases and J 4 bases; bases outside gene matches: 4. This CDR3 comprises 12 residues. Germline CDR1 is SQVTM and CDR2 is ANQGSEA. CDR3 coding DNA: TGCAGCGTGGGGGACAGGACCTATGGCTACACCTTC. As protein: CSVGDRTYGYTF.

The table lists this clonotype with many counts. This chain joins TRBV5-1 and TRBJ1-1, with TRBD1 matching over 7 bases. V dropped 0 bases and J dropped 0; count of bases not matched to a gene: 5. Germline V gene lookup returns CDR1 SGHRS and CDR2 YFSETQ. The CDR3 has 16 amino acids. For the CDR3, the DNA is TGCGCCAGCAGCTTGGGACAGGGCACAATGAACACTGAAGCTTTCTTT. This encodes CASSLGQGTMNTEAFF. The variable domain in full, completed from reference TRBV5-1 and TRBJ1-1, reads KAGVTQTPRYLIKTRGQQVTLSCSPISGHRSVSWYQQTPGQGLQFLFEYFSETQRNKGNFPGRFSGRQFSNSRSEMNVSTLELGDSALYLCASSLGQGTMNTEAFFGQGTRLTVV.

The CDR3 sequence: CASSLVGLYNEQFF. CDR3 DNA sequence: TGTGCCAGCAGCTTGGTGGGACTTTACAATGAGCAGTTCTTC. V is TRBV5-5 and J is TRBJ2-1; maybe TRBD2 (6 bases). V was shortened by 0 bases and J by 4 bases, with 8 bases between the two germline ends. CDR1 SGHKS and CDR2 YYEKEE come from the germline V gene (reference sequence). This CDR3 region has 14 residues.

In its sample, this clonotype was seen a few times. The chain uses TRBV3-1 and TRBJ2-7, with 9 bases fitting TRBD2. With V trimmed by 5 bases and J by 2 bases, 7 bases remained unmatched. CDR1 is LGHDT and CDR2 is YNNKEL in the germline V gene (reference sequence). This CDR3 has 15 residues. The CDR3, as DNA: TGTGCCAGCAGCACGACTAGCGGAAGGACCTACGAGCAGTACTTC. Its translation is CASSTTSGRTYEQYF.

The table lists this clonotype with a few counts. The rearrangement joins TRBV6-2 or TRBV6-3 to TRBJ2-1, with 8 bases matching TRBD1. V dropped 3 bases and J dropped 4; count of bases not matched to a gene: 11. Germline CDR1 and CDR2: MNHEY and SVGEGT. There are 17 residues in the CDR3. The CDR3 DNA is TGTGCCAGCAGTTATCCTTCAGGGGGCAAAGAATACAATGAGCAGTTCTTC. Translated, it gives CASSYPSGGKEYNEQFF.

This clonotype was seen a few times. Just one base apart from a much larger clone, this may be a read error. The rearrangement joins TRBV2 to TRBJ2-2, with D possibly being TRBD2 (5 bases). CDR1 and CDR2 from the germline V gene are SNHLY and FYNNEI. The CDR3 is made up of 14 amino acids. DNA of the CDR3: TGTGCCGGCAGTGACGGGGTGAGACCCGGGGAGCTGTTTTTT. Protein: CAGSDGVRPGELFF.

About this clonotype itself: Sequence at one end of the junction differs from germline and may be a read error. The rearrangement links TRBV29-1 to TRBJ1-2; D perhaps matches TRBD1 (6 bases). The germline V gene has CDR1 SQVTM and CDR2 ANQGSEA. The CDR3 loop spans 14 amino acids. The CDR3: CSVDDLGGRYDYTF. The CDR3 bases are TGCAGCGTTGATGACTTGGGGGGCCGCTATGACTACACCTTC.

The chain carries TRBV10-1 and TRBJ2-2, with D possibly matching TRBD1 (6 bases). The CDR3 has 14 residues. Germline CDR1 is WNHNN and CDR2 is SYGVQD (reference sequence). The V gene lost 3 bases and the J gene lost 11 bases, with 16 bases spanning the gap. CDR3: CASSENRDTCELFF. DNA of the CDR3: TGCGCCAGCAGTGAAAATCGGGACACATGCGAGCTGTTTTTT.

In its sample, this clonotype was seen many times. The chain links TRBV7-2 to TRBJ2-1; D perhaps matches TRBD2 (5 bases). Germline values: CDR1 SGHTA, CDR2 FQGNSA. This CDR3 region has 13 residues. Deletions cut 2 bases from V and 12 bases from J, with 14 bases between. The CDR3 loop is CASSLFAGEPQFF. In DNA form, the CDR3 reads TGTGCCAGCAGCTTATTTGCCGGGGAGCCGCAGTTCTTC.

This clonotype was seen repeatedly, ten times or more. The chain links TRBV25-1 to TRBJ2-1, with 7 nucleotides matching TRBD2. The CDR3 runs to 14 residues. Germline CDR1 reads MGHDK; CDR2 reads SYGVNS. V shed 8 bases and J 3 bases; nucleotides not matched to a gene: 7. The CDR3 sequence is CASPLAPSYNEQFF. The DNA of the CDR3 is TGTGCCAGCCCACTAGCGCCCAGCTACAATGAGCAGTTCTTC. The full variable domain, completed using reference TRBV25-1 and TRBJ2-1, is EADIYQTPRYLVIGTGKKITLECSQTMGHDKMYWYQQDPGMELHLIHYSYGVNSTEKGDLSSESTVSRIRTEHFPLTLESARPSHTSQYLCASPLAPSYNEQFFGPGTRLTVL.

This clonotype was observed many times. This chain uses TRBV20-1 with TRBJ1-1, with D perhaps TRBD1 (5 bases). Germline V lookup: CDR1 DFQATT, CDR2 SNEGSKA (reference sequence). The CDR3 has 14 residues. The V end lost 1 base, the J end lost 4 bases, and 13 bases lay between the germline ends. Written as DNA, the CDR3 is TGCAGTGCTAGAGGGCCGAACGGGGGCACTGAAGCTTTCTTT. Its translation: CSARGPNGGTEAFF.

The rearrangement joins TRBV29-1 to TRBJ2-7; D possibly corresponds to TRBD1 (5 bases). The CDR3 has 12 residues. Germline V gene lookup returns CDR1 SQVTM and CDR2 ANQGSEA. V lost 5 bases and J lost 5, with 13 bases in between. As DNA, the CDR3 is TGCAGCGTTTCTTGGCCAGGGAACGAGCAGTACTTC. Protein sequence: CSVSWPGNEQYF.

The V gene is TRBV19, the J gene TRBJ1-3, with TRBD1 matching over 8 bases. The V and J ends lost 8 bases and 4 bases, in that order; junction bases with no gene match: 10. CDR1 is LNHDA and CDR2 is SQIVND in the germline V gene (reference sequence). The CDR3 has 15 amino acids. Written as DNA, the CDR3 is TGTGCCAGTGGGGGGGCCGGGACAGGAGGAAACACCATATATTTT. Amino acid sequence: CASGGAGTGGNTIYF.

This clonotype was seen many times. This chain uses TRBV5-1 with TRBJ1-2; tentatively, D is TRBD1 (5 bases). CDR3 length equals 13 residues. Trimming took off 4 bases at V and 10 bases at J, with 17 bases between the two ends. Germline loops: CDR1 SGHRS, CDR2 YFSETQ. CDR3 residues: CASSRLDMTAYTF. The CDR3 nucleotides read TGCGCCAGCAGCCGACTAGACATGACAGCCTACACCTTC.

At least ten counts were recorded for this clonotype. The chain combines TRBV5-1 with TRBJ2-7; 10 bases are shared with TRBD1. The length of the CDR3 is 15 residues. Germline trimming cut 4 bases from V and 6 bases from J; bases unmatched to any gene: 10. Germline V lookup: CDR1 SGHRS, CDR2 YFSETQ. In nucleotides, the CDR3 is TGCGCCAGCAGCCGCGGCGGGGACAGGGGTGGCGAGCAGTACTTC. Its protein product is CASSRGGDRGGEQYF.

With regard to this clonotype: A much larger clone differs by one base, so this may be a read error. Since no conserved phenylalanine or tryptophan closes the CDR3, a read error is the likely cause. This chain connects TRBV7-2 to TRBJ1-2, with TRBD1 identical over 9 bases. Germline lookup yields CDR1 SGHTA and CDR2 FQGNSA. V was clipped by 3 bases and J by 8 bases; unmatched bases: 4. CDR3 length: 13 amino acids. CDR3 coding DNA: TGTGCCAGCAGCTTGGGACAGGGTTTGGGCTACACCGTC. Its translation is CASSLGQGLGYTV.

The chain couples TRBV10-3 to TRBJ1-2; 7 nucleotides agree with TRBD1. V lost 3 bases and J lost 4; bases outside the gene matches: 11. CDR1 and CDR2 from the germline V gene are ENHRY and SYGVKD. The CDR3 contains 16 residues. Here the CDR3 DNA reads TGTGCCATCAGTGATAGCGGACAGGTGATTAGCTATGGCTACACCTTC. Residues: CAISDSGQVISYGYTF.

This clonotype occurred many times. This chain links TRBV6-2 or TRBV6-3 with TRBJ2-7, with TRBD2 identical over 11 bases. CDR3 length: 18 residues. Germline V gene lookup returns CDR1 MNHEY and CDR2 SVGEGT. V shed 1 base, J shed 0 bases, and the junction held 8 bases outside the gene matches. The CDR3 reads CASSYYPELAGGSYEQYF. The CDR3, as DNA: TGTGCCAGCAGTTACTACCCAGAGCTAGCGGGGGGCTCCTACGAGCAGTACTTC.

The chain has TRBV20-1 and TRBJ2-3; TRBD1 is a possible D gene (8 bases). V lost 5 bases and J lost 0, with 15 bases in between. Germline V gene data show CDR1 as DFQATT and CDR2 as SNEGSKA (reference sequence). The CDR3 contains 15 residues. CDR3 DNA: TGCAGTGCTCAAGGACAGGGAGGGAGCACAGATACGCAGTATTTT. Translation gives CSAQGQGGSTDTQYF.

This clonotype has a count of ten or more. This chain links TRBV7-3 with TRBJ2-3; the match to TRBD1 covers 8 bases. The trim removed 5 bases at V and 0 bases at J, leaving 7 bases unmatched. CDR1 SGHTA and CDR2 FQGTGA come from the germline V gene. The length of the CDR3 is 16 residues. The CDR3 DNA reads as TGTGCCAGCAGCAAGAGAGGACAGGGAAGCACAGATACGCAGTATTTT. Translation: CASSKRGQGSTDTQYF. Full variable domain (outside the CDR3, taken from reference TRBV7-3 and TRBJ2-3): GAGVSQTPSNKVTEKGKYVELRCDPISGHTALYWYRQSLGQGPEFLIYFQGTGAADDSGLPNDRFFAVRPEGSVSTLKIQRTERGDSAVYLCASSKRGQGSTDTQYFGPGTRLTVL.

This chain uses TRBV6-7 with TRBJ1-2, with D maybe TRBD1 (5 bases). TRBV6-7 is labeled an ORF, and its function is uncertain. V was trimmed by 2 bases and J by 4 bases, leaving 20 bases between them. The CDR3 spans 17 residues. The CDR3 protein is CASSYATIYRISYGYTF. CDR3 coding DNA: TGTGCCAGCAGTTACGCTACAATCTACAGGATTTCCTATGGCTACACCTTC.

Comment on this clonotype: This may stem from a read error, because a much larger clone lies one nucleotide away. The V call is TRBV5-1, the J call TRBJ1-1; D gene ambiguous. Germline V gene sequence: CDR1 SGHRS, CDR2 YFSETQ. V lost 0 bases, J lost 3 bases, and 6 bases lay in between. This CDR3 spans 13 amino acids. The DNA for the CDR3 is TGCGCCAGCAGCTTGGAGATGGACACTGAAGCTTTCTTT. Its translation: CASSLEMDTEAFF.

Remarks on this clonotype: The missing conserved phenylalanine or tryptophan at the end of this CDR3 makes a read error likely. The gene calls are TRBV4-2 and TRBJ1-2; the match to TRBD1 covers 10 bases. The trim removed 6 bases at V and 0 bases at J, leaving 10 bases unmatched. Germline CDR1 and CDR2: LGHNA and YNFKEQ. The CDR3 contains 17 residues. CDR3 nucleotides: TGTGCCAGCAGGGGCGGACAGGGGGACTACCCTAACTATGGCTACACCCTC. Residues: CASRGGQGDYPNYGYTL.

The CDR3: CASSFIQTPTDTQYF. The CDR3 coding sequence is TGTGCCAGCAGTTTTATCCAAACCCCCACAGATACGCAGTATTTT. This chain connects TRBV12-3 or TRBV12-4 to TRBJ2-3, with D unresolved. The CDR3 spans 15 residues. Trimming removed 3 bases at V and 2 bases at J, with 12 bases between.

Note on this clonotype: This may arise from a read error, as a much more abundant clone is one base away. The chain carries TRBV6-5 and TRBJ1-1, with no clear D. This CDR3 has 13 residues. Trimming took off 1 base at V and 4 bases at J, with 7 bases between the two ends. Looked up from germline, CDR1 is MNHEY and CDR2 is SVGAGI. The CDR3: CASSYLAGTEAFF. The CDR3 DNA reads TGTGCCAGCAGTTACTTGGCAGGCACTGAAGCTTTCTTT.

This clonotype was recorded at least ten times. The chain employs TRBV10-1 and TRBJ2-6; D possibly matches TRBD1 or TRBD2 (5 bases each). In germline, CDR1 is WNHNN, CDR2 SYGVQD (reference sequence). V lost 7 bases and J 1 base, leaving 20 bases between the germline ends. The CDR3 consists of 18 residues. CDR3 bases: TGCGCCAGCATCTCTGCAGGGAGATCGGGTTCTGGGGCCAACGTCCTGACTTTC. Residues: CASISAGRSGSGANVLTF.

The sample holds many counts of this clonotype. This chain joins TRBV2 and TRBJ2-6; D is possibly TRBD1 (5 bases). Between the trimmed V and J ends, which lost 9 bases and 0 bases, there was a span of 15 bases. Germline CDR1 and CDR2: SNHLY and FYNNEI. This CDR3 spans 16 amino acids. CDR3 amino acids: CASEKGVFSGANVLTF. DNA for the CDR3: TGTGCCAGTGAAAAAGGGGTCTTCTCTGGGGCCAACGTCCTGACTTTC.

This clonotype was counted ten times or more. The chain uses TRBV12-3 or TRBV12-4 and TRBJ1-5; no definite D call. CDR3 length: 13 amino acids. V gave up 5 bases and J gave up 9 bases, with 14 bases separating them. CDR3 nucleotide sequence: TGTGCCAGCAGTCTCCAAGGACGAGGGCCCCAGCATTTT. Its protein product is CASSLQGRGPQHF.